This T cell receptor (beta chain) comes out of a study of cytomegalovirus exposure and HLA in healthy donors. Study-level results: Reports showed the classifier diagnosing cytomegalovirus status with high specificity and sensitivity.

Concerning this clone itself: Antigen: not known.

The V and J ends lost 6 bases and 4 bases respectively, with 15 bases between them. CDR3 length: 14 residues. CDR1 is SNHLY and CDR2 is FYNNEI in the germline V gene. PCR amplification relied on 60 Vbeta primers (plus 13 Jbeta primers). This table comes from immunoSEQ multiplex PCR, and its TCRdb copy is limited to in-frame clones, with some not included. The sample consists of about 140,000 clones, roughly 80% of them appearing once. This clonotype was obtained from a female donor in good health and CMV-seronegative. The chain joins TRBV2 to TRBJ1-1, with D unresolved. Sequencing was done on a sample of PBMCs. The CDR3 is CASRSTAVPTEAFF. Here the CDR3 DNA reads TGTGCCAGCAGATCGACTGCGGTTCCCACTGAAGCTTTCTTT.